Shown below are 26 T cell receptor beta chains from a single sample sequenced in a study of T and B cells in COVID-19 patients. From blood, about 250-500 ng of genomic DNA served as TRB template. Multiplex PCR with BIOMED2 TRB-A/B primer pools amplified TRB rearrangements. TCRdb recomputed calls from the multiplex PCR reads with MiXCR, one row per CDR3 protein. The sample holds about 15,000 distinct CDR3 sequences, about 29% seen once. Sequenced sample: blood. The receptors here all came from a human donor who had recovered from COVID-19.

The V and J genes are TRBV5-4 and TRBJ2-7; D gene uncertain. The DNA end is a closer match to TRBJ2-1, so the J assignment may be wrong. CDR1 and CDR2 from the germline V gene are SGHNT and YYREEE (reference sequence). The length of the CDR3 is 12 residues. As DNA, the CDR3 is TGTGCCAGCAGCCAGGACGGCTACGAGCAGTTCTTC. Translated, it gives CASSQDGYEQFF.

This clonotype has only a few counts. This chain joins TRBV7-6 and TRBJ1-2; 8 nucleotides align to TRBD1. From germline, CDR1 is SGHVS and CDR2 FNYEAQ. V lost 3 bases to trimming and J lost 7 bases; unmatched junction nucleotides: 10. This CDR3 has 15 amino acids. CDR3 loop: CASSFSPDRERGYTF. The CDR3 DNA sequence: TGTGCCAGCAGCTTTTCACCGGACAGGGAGCGTGGCTACACCTTC.

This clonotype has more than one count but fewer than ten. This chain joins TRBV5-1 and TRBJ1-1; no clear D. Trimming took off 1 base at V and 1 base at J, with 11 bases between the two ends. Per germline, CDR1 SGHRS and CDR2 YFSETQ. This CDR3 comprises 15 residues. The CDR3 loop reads CASSLQISPNTEAFF. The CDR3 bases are TGCGCCAGCAGCTTGCAGATCAGCCCGAACACTGAAGCTTTCTTT. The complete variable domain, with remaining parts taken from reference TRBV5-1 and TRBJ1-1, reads KAGVTQTPRYLIKTRGQQVTLSCSPISGHRSVSWYQQTPGQGLQFLFEYFSETQRNKGNFPGRFSGRQFSNSRSEMNVSTLELGDSALYLCASSLQISPNTEAFFGQGTRLTVV.

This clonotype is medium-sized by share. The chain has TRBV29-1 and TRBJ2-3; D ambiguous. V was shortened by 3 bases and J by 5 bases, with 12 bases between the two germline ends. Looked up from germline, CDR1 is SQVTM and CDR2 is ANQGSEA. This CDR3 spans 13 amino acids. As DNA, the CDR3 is TGCAGCGTTGACCGAGGTTGGGTAGATACGCAGTATTTT. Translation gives CSVDRGWVDTQYF.

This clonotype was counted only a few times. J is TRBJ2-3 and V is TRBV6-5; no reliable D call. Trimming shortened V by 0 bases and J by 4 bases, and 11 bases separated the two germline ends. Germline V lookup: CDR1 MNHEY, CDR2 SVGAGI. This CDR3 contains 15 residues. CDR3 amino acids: CASSYSARTPDTQYF. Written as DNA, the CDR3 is TGTGCCAGCAGTTACTCGGCTAGAACCCCAGATACGCAGTATTTT.

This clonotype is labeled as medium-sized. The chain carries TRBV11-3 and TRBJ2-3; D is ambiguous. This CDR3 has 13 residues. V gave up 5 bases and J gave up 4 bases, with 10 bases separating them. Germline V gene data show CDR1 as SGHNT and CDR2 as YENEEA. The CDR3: CASSRIRADTQYF. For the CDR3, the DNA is TGTGCCAGCAGCCGTATAAGAGCAGATACGCAGTATTTT.

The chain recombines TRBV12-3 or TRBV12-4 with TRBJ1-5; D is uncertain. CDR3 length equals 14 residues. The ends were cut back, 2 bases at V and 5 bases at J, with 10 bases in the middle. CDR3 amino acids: CASSLRVGDQPQHF. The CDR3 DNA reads TGTGCCAGCAGTTTAAGGGTTGGAGATCAGCCCCAGCATTTT.

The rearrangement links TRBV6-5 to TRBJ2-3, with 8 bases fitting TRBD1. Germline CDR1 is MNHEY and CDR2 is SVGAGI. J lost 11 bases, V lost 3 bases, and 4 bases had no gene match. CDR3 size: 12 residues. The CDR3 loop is CASSYLGTGQYF. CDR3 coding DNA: TGTGCCAGCAGTTATCTGGGGACAGGGCAGTATTTT.

CDR3 protein: CASSSGRRDSPLHF. The CDR3 DNA sequence: TGTGCCAGCAGCTCAGGGAGAAGGGATTCACCCCTCCACTTT. The chain is built from TRBV11-3 and TRBJ1-6; perhaps TRBD1 as D (5 bases). Germline V lookup: CDR1 SGHNT, CDR2 YENEEA. V was clipped by 4 bases and J by 8 bases, with 12 bases between them. The CDR3 has 14 residues.

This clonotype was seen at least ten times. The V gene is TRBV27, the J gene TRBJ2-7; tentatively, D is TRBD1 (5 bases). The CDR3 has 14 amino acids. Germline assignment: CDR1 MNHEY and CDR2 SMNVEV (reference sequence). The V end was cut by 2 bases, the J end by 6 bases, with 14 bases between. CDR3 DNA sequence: TGTGCCAGCAGTTTAAGGACACCGGACGCCGAGCAGTACTTC. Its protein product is CASSLRTPDAEQYF.

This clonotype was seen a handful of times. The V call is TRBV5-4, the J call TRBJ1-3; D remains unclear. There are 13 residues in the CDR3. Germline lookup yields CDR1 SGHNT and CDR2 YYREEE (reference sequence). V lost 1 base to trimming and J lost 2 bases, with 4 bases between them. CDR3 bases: TGTGCCAGCAGCTTGAATACTGGAAACACCATATATTTT. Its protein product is CASSLNTGNTIYF.

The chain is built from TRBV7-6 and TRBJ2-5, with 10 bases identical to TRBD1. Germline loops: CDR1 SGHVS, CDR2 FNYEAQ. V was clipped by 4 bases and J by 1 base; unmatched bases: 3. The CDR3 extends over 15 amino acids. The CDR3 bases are TGTGCCAGCAGCTCCTGGACAGGGGGCCAAGAGACCCAGTACTTC. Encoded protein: CASSSWTGGQETQYF.

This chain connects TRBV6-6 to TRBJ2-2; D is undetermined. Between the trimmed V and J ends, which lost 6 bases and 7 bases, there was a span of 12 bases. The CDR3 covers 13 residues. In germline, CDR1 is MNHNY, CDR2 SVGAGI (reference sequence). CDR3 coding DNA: TGTGCCAGCAGCCTTGGAGTCGGCGGGGAGCTGTTTTTT. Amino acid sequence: CASSLGVGGELFF.

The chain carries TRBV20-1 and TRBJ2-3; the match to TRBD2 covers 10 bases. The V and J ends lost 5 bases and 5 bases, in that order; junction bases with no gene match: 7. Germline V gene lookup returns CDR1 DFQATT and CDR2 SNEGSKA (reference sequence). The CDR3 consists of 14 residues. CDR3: CSALAGEGGDTQYF. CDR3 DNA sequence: TGCAGTGCTCTAGCGGGAGAAGGTGGAGATACGCAGTATTTT.

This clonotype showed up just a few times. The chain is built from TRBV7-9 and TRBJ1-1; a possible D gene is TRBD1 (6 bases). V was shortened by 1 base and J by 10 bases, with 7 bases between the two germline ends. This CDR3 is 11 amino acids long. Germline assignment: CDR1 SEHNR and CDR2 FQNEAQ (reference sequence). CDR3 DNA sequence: TGTGCCAGCAGCTTAGGAGGGGGAGCTTTCTTT. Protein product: CASSLGGGAFF.

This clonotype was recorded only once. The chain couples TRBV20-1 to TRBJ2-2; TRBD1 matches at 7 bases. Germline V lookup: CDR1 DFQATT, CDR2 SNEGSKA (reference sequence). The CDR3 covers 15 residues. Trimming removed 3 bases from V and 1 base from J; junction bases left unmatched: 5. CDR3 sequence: CSASTRQGNTGELFF. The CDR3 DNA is TGCAGTGCTAGCACTCGACAGGGGAACACCGGGGAGCTGTTTTTT.

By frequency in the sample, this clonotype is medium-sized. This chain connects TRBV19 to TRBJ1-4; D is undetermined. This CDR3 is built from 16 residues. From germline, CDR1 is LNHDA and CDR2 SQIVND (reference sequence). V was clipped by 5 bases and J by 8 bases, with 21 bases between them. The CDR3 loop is CASSRTWAVAREKLFF. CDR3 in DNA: TGTGCCAGTAGTCGCACCTGGGCCGTGGCTAGGGAAAAACTGTTTTTT.

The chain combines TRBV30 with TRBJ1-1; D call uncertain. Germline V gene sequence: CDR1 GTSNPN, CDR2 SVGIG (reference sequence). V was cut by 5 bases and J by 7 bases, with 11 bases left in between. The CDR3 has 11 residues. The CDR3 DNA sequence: TGTGCCTGGGCACAGAACGGTGAAGCTTTCTTT. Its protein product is CAWAQNGEAFF.

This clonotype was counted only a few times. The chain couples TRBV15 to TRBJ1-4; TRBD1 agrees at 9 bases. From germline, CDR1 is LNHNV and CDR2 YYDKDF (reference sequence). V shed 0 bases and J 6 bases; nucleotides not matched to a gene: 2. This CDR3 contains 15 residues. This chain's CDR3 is CATSRERDRDEKLFF. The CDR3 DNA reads TGTGCCACCAGCAGAGAGCGGGACAGGGATGAAAAACTGTTTTTT. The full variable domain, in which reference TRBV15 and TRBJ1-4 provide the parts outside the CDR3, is DAMVIQNPRYQVTQFGKPVTLSCSQTLNHNVMYWYQQKSSQAPKLLFHYYDKDFNNEADTPDNFQSRRPNTSFCFLDIRSPGLGDTAMYLCATSRERDRDEKLFFGSGTQLSVL.

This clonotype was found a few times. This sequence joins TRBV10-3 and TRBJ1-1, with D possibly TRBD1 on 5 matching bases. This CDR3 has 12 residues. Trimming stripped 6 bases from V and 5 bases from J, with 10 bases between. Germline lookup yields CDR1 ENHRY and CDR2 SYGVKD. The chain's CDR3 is CAISGGGTEAFF. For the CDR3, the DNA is TGTGCCATCAGCGGGGGGGGGACTGAAGCTTTCTTT.

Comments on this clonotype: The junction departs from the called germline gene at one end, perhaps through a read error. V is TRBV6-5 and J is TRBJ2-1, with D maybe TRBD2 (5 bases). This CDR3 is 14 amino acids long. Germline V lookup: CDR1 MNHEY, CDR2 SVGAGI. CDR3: CASNYSWRDNEQFF. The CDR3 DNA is TGTGCCAGCAATTACTCTTGGCGGGACAATGAGCAGTTCTTC.

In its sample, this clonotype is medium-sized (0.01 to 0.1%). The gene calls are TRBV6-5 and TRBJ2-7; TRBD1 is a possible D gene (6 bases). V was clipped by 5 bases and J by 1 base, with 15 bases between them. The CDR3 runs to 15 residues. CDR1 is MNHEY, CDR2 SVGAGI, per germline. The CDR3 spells CASSPRGQGSYEQYF. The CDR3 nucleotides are TGTGCCAGCAGTCCAAGGGGTCAGGGGTCCTACGAGCAGTACTTC.

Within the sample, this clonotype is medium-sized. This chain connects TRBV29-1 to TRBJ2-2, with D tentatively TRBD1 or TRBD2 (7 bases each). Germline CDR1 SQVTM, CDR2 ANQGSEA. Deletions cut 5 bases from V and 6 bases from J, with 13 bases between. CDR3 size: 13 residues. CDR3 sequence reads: CSVLQGGAGELFF. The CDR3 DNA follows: TGCAGCGTTCTCCAGGGGGGGGCCGGGGAGCTGTTTTTT.

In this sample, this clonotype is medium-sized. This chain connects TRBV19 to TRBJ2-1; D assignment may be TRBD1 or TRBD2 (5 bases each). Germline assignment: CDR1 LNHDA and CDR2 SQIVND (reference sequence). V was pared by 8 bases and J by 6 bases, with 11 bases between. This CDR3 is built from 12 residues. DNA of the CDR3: TGTGCCAGTGGGACCAACCGCAATGAGCAGTTCTTC. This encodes CASGTNRNEQFF.

The CDR3 DNA reads TGTGCCTGGAGTCCGCCGGGGATTGAAGCTTTCTTT. Its translation: CAWSPPGIEAFF. The chain joins TRBV30 to TRBJ1-1; no reliable D call. The CDR3 extends over 12 amino acids. V gave up 2 bases and J gave up 7 bases, with 11 bases separating them. Germline V gene lookup returns CDR1 GTSNPN and CDR2 SVGIG (reference sequence).

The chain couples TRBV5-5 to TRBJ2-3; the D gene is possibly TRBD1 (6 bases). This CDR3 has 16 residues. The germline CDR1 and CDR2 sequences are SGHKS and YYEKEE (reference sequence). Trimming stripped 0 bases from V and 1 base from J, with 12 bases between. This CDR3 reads CASSLATGSGTDTQYF. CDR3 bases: TGTGCCAGCAGCTTGGCCACAGGGTCTGGCACAGATACGCAGTATTTT. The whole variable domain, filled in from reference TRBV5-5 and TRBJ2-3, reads DAGVTQSPTHLIKTRGQQVTLRCSPISGHKSVSWYQQVLGQGPQFIFQYYEKEERGRGNFPDRFSARQFPNYSSELNVNALLLGDSALYLCASSLATGSGTDTQYFGPGTRLTVL.